Below, 7 T cell receptor beta chains from the same sample are listed, as sequenced in a study of blood T cell repertoires in COVID-19. Data came from immunoSEQ multiplex PCR; TCRdb stores just in-frame clones and leaves some out. The profile shows approximately 110,000 clones, approximately 85% of them singletons. The specimen was peripheral blood. Every receptor here comes from an elderly woman with COVID-19, enrolled during active disease.

This clone was counted once. The chain employs TRBV3-1 (or the pseudogene TRBV3-2) and TRBJ2-1, with TRBD1 identical over 10 bases. V was clipped by 6 bases and J by 8 bases; unmatched bases: 10. Germline CDR1 and CDR2: LGHDT and YNNKEL (reference sequence). The CDR3 consists of 15 residues. The chain's CDR3 is CASSRVGTGVDEQFF. The CDR3 DNA follows: TGTGCCAGCAGTCGAGTAGGGACAGGGGTCGATGAGCAGTTCTTC.

The chain has TRBV28 and TRBJ1-5; maybe TRBD1 (5 bases). V lost 3 bases, J lost 6 bases, and 6 bases lay in between. Germline-derived CDR1 and CDR2 are MDHEN and SYDVKM. This CDR3 is 12 amino acids long. DNA for the CDR3: TGTGCCAGCAGTTTGCAGGGTCAGCCCCAGCATTTT. Protein sequence: CASSLQGQPQHF.

Turning to this clone: The sample has other DNA sequences that encode this CDR3 too. This sequence joins TRBV5-1 and TRBJ2-1; 13 nucleotides agree with TRBD2. J was trimmed by 6 bases and V by 2 bases; bases with no gene match: 2. Germline CDR1 is SGHRS and CDR2 is YFSETQ. This CDR3 spans 15 amino acids. CDR3 sequence: CASSLGLAGANEQFF. The CDR3 DNA sequence: TGCGCCAGCAGCTTAGGACTAGCGGGGGCCAATGAGCAGTTCTTC. The complete variable domain, with remaining parts taken from reference TRBV5-1 and TRBJ2-1, reads KAGVTQTPRYLIKTRGQQVTLSCSPISGHRSVSWYQQTPGQGLQFLFEYFSETQRNKGNFPGRFSGRQFSNSRSEMNVSTLELGDSALYLCASSLGLAGANEQFFGPGTRLTVL.

The chain combines TRBV5-6 with TRBJ2-3; 8 bases are a match to TRBD2. V was pared by 2 bases and J by 2 bases, with 4 bases of the junction left unmatched. Germline CDR1 reads SGHDT; CDR2 reads YYEEEE. The length of the CDR3 is 15 residues. The CDR3 DNA follows: TGTGCCAGCAGCTTAACTAGCGGCTTCACAGATACGCAGTATTTT. Its protein is CASSLTSGFTDTQYF.

V gene TRBV5-1 combines with J gene TRBJ2-5; the match to TRBD2 covers 7 bases. The CDR3 extends over 15 amino acids. The germline CDR1 and CDR2 sequences are SGHRS and YFSETQ. The ends lost 1 base at V and 5 bases at J; junction bases unmatched: 8. The CDR3, as DNA: TGCGCCAGCAGCTTGAAGCGGGGAGTAGGGGAGACCCAGTACTTC. Translating gives CASSLKRGVGETQYF.

V usage is TRBV3-1 (or the pseudogene TRBV3-2) and J usage is TRBJ1-6; no reliable D call. The CDR3 extends over 14 amino acids. V lost 1 base and J 9 bases, leaving 10 bases between the germline ends. The germline V gene has CDR1 LGHDT and CDR2 YNNKEL (reference sequence). CDR3 coding DNA: TGTGCCAGCAGCCAAGTTTCTCGGGGTTCACCCCTCCACTTT. Amino acids: CASSQVSRGSPLHF.

The table lists this clone with a count of one. This chain uses TRBV6-5 with TRBJ1-5; D possibly corresponds to TRBD1 (5 bases). V was cut by 9 bases and J by 5 bases, with 20 bases left in between. Germline values: CDR1 MNHEY, CDR2 SVGAGI. CDR3 length: 15 amino acids. The CDR3 nucleotides are TGTGCCAGTTGTGCCCAGGGCGGGGTAGATCAGCCCCAGCATTTT. Amino acid sequence: CASCAQGGVDQPQHF.